A single sample is the source of the 10 T cell receptor beta chains below, sequenced in a study of T cell responses to AZD1222 COVID-19 vaccine. The method was immunoSEQ multiplex PCR; TCRdb's version includes in-frame clones alone and lacks a portion of them. This sample yields around 63,000 clones, of which 85% are seen a single time; less than 20% belongs to the top ten. The input for sequencing was peripheral blood, taken on day 0 of AZD1222 vaccination. All receptors derive from an adult in good health.

The chain recombines TRBV5-1 with TRBJ1-2; 7 bases agree with TRBD1. The CDR3 runs to 15 residues. The germline gives CDR1 SGHRS, CDR2 YFSETQ. With V trimmed by 1 base and J by 4 bases, 7 bases remained unmatched. The CDR3: CASSLSPPGGYGYTF. The CDR3 bases are TGCGCCAGCAGCTTGTCCCCCCCAGGGGGCTATGGCTACACCTTC.

This clone was seen once. V and J are TRBV28 and TRBJ1-1; 7 nucleotides match TRBD1. The length of the CDR3 is 14 residues. Germline V gene sequence: CDR1 MDHEN, CDR2 SYDVKM. V shed 3 bases, J shed 7 bases, and the junction held 8 bases outside the gene matches. The CDR3 bases are TGTGCCAGCAGTTTGGTAGGGGGCGCTCTTGAAGCTTTCTTT. Translation gives CASSLVGGALEAFF.

In this sample, this clone turned up many times. Additional DNA sequences in this sample encode the identical CDR3. The chain has TRBV6-2 or TRBV6-3 and TRBJ2-5; D is undetermined. The CDR3 consists of 11 residues. The germline V gene has CDR1 MNHEY and CDR2 SVGEGT. Between the trimmed V and J ends, which lost 2 bases and 5 bases, there was a span of 3 bases. In DNA, the CDR3 is TGTGCCAGCAGTTACGGGGAGACCCAGTACTTC. Its protein product is CASSYGETQYF.

Only one count was recorded for this clone. This rearrangement joins TRBV2 to TRBJ1-2, with D possibly being TRBD1 (5 bases). This CDR3 is built from 11 residues. Germline lookup yields CDR1 SNHLY and CDR2 FYNNEI. Between the trimmed V and J ends, which lost 7 bases and 8 bases, there was a span of 11 bases. The CDR3 region is CASTGQGGYTF. The CDR3 region has the DNA TGTGCCAGCACGGGGCAGGGAGGCTACACCTTC.

V and J are TRBV3-1 (or the pseudogene TRBV3-2) and TRBJ1-1; no firm D call. The CDR3 has 14 amino acids. CDR1 LGHDT and CDR2 YNNKEL come from the germline V gene (reference sequence). Trimming stripped 1 base from V and 3 bases from J, with 9 bases between. The CDR3 DNA reads as TGTGCCAGCAGCCAAGTCGGATTGGACACTGAAGCTTTCTTT. Translation gives CASSQVGLDTEAFF.

The rearrangement links TRBV6-5 to TRBJ1-2; D is unclear. V lost 4 bases and J 7 bases, leaving 13 bases between the germline ends. The CDR3 totals 13 residues. Germline CDR1 reads MNHEY; CDR2 reads SVGAGI. CDR3 residues: CASSLDPSTGYTF. The CDR3 DNA reads as TGTGCCAGCAGTTTGGACCCTTCAACTGGCTACACCTTC.

The chain employs TRBV25-1 and TRBJ1-1; a weak D match, TRBD1 (5 bases). Trimming shortened V by 4 bases and J by 4 bases, and 10 bases separated the two germline ends. Per germline, CDR1 MGHDK and CDR2 SYGVNS. This CDR3 has 13 amino acids. The DNA for the CDR3 is TGTGCCAGCAGTGCGGGGGTGGCCACTGAAGCTTTCTTT. It is translated as CASSAGVATEAFF.

The rearrangement joins TRBV12-3 or TRBV12-4 to TRBJ2-2; D is unclear. Trimming cost V 5 bases and J 5 bases, with 6 bases left between them. This CDR3 has 12 amino acids. In nucleotides, the CDR3 is TGTGCCAGCAGTCTTTATACCGGGGAGCTGTTTTTT. It specifies CASSLYTGELFF.

J is TRBJ1-3 and V is TRBV5-1; D gene uncertain. The CDR3 contains 15 residues. V gave up 3 bases and J gave up 0 bases, with 10 bases separating them. Germline assignment: CDR1 SGHRS and CDR2 YFSETQ. The CDR3 sequence is CASSWEGGSGNTIYF. DNA for the CDR3: TGCGCCAGCAGCTGGGAGGGCGGCTCTGGAAACACCATATATTTT.

The chain combines TRBV30 with TRBJ1-1, with D unclear. CDR1 and CDR2 from the germline V gene are GTSNPN and SVGIG (reference sequence). Between the trimmed V and J ends, which lost 0 bases and 2 bases, there was a span of 10 bases. This CDR3 comprises 14 residues. CDR3 nucleotides: TGTGCCTGGAGTGTAGGTCGGGTAAACACTGAAGCTTTCTTT. Encoded protein: CAWSVGRVNTEAFF. Based on the CDR3 plus reference TRBV30 and TRBJ1-1, the full variable domain is SQTIHQWPATLVQPVGSPLSLECTVEGTSNPNLYWYRQAAGRGLQLLFYSVGIGQISSEVPQNLSASRPQDRQFILSSKKLLLSDSGFYLCAWSVGRVNTEAFFGQGTRLTVV.